Listed below are T cell receptor beta chains from one sample, sequenced in a study of T cell responses to AZD1222 COVID-19 vaccine. TCRdb's copy holds only in-frame clones and misses some; the assay was immunoSEQ multiplex PCR. The table lists about 140,000 clones. The source material was peripheral blood. Every receptor here comes from an adult in good health. The CDR3 runs from the conserved cysteine through the conserved F or W.

15 | TRBJ2-2 | TRBV3-1/TRBV3-2 | CASSQAGAGTGELFF
13 | TRBJ2-5 | TRBV30 | CAWSWRGGETQYF
13 | TRBJ2-3 | TRBV3-1/TRBV3-2 | CASSLQGADTQYF
16 | TRBJ1-2 | TRBV11-2 | CASSFTGGGVGYGYTF
16 | TRBJ2-1 | TRBV10-1 | CASPSGGSGSYNEQFF
15 | TRBJ2-3 | TRBV9 | CASSVVAAGTDTQYF
15 | TRBJ1-6 | TRBV5-5 | CASSLEASYNSPLHF
18 | TRBJ2-3 | TRBV7-9 | CASSLGQGIEASTDTQYF
14 | TRBJ1-2 | TRBV19 | CASRPRGRDYGYTF
12 | TRBJ1-2 | TRBV7-9 | CAISLSSYGYTF
16 | TRBJ2-7 | TRBV19 | CASSGLGQGIAYEQYF
15 | TRBJ1-1 | TRBV4-1 | CASSQYSQVNTEAFF
13 | TRBJ2-7 | TRBV15 | CATSREGGYEQYF
16 | TRBJ2-1 | TRBV5-1 | CASSPIWTEGVGEQFF
14 | TRBJ1-6 | TRBV6-6 | CASSIWVGNSPLHF
15 | TRBJ1-6 | TRBV3-1/TRBV3-2 | CASSQASGSDSPLHF
14 | TRBJ1-3 | TRBV6-5 | CASGTGTGGNTIYF
15 | TRBJ1-4 | TRBV4-3 | CASSPDRVGREKLFF
15 | TRBJ1-6 | TRBV19 | CASTKDRRYNSPLHF
14 | TRBJ1-2 | TRBV6-1 | CASSEVAGNYGYTF
17 | TRBJ1-1 | TRBV5-6 | CASSLGWTGGTPIEAFF
13 | TRBJ2-7 | TRBV19 | CASSIDWVGEQYF
14 | TRBJ2-5 | TRBV18 | CASSPSGVEETQYF
17 | TRBJ2-5 | TRBV10-3 | CAISESTGLGLAGTQYF
14 | TRBJ1-5 | TRBV5-1 | CASSLRGDDQPQHF
15 | TRBJ2-7 | TRBV4-2 | CASSQGAAMSYEQYF
18 | TRBJ1-4 | TRBV15 | CATSRDLGTGGVNEKLFF
17 | TRBJ1-6 | TRBV5-1 | CASSSTGISSYNSPLHF
20 | TRBJ2-3 | TRBV14 | CASSQAELAGGPVSTDTQYF
16 | TRBJ1-4 | TRBV29-1 | CSGRDGPSRGDEKLFF
16 | TRBJ2-1 | TRBV24-1 | CATSAPRTGSEDEQFF
14 | TRBJ2-2 | TRBV6-5 | CASTRGGRGSELFF
12 | TRBJ2-3 | TRBV2 | CASSRNDRAQYF
12 | TRBJ1-1 | TRBV2 | CASSDRNTEAFF
14 | TRBJ2-1 | TRBV30 | CACPTAGVGNEQFF
13 | TRBJ2-1 | TRBV5-6 | CARRRGRDDEQFF
14 | TRBJ1-3 | TRBV4-3 | CASSSPGAGNTIYF
14 | TRBJ1-1 | TRBV19 | CASSPGQPNTEAFF
12 | TRBJ1-4 | TRBV28 | CASSLGYEKLFF
14 | TRBJ1-6 | TRBV7-9 | CASSLQGVNSPLHF
15 | TRBJ2-1 | TRBV28 | CASSPLAGGHNEQFF